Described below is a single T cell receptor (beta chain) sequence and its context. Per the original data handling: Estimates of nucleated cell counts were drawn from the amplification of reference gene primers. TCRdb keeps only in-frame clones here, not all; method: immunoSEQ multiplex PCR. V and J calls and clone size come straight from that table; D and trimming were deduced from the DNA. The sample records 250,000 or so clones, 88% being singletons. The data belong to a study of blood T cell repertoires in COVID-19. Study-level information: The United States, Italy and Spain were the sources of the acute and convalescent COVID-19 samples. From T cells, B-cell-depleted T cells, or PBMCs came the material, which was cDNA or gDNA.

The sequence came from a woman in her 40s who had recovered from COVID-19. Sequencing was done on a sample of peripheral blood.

The CDR3 coding sequence is TGTGCCAGCAGCGTAGTGGCGGGAGGGCGCTCCTACAATGAGCAGTTCTTC. Its translation is CASSVVAGGRSYNEQFF. V usage is TRBV9 and J usage is TRBJ2-1; TRBD2 aligns across 9 bases. Losses at the gene ends were 0 bases for V and 0 bases for J; bases not matched to a gene: 4. The CDR3 is 17 amino acids. The germline CDR1 and CDR2 sequences are SGDLS and YYNGEE.